This T cell receptor (beta chain) was captured by sequencing in a study of breast tumors, draining lymph nodes, adjacent tissues. MiXCR, applied by TCRdb to the multiplex PCR reads, yields one record per CDR3 protein. Of about 230,000 distinct CDR3 sequences detected, 32% appear once; the ten largest clones hold over 1.1%. Many counts were recorded for this clonotype. Its antigen remains unknown. Samples came from axillary lymph nodes draining the breast cancer. Germline CDR1 SGHDT, CDR2 YYEEEE. The CDR3 sequence is 11 residues long. The J segment lost 12 bases and the V segment lost 4 bases, leaving 3 bases of the junction unmatched. Findings and limits, study-wide: Tumor TCR diversity was below lymph nodes but above nontumor tissue.

The source of this sequence is a female donor with breast cancer. Some clones in this sample may be carry-over from other donors' samples. Sequencing input: axillary lymph node tissue. The V and J genes are TRBV5-6 and TRBJ2-1, with 8 positions matching TRBD1. In DNA, the CDR3 is TGTGCCAGCAGCGAGGGACAGGTGCAGTTCTTC. Amino acid sequence: CASSEGQVQFF. The variable domain in full, with the rest retrieved from reference TRBV5-6 and TRBJ2-1, is DAGVTQSPTHLIKTRGQQVTLRCSPKSGHDTVSWYQQALGQGPQFIFQYYEEEERQRGNFPDRFSGHQFPNYSSELNVNALLLGDSALYLCASSEGQVQFFGPGTRLTVL.